A selection of T cell receptor beta chains follows, all from one sample in a study of blood T cell repertoires in COVID-19. Profiled with immunoSEQ multiplex PCR; TCRdb holds only in-frame clones, not every one. Found here are about 270,000 clones, 80% to 85% of them singletons; the top ten hold 2.5% to 3%. What was sequenced was peripheral blood. Source of these receptors: a woman aged 60 to 75 with active or convalescent COVID-19. CDR3s include the opening cysteine and the closing phenylalanine or tryptophan. The order of the fields is V gene, J gene, D gene, clone size, CDR3 protein, CDR3 DNA. The D gene is left open where the match is weak. The size of a clone is reported for some rows only, either as once, few or many, or as a class for expanded clones.

TRBV4-1,TRBJ2-7,TRBD2,NA,CASSPSASSGSYEQYF,TGCGCCAGCAGCCCTTCCGCGTCTAGCGGGTCCTACGAGCAGTACTTC
TRBV13,TRBJ2-2,NA,NA,CASRNMEGNTGELFF,TGTGCCAGCAGAAATATGGAGGGGAACACCGGGGAGCTGTTTTTT
TRBV18,TRBJ2-1,TRBD1,NA,CASSPRDRDLFSYNEQFF,TGTGCCAGCTCACCACGGGACAGGGACCTTTTCTCCTACAATGAGCAGTTCTTC
TRBV5-4,TRBJ2-3,TRBD2,NA,CASSSKKAGETDTQYF,TGTGCCAGCAGCTCCAAAAAAGCGGGGGAGACAGATACGCAGTATTTT
TRBV7-3,TRBJ1-1,NA,NA,CASSLGRVMNTEAFF,TGTGCCAGCAGCTTAGGGAGGGTTATGAACACTGAAGCTTTCTTT
TRBV6-5,TRBJ2-3,TRBD1,NA,CASSRDRGDTQYF,TGTGCCAGCAGCCGGGACAGGGGGGATACGCAGTATTTT
TRBV3-1/TRBV3-2,TRBJ1-2,NA,NA,CASSQQPSVGGRYGYTF,TGTGCCAGCAGCCAGCAACCAAGCGTGGGGGGACGCTATGGCTACACCTTC
TRBV6-5,TRBJ1-1,NA,NA,CASSSLWTEAFF,TGTGCCAGCAGCTCTCTATGGACTGAAGCTTTCTTT
TRBV19,TRBJ1-3,NA,few,CASSRTASGNTIYF,TGTGCCAGTAGTCGGACAGCCTCTGGAAACACCATATATTTT
TRBV20-1,TRBJ2-5,TRBD1,NA,CSASLQGWPQETQYF,TGCAGTGCTAGTTTACAGGGGTGGCCCCAAGAGACCCAGTACTTC
TRBV27,TRBJ1-1,NA,NA,CASKPLHLNTEAFF,TGTGCCAGCAAACCCCTCCACTTGAACACTGAAGCTTTCTTT
TRBV2,TRBJ1-5,NA,NA,CASSDSGYNQPQHF,TGTGCCAGCAGTGATTCAGGGTACAATCAGCCCCAGCATTTT
TRBV5-1,TRBJ2-2,TRBD1,few,CASSPGRQGIFHNTGELFF,TGCGCCAGCAGCCCGGGTCGACAGGGCATTTTTCACAACACCGGGGAGCTGTTTTTT
TRBV5-1,TRBJ2-5,TRBD1,NA,CASSLIGQEIETQYF,TGCGCCAGCAGCTTGATTGGACAGGAGATAGAGACCCAGTACTTC
TRBV6-5,TRBJ1-2,NA,NA,CASSSTVEGYTF,TGTGCCAGCAGTTCTACGGTGGAGGGCTACACCTTC
TRBV7-3,TRBJ1-2,NA,NA,CASSLGDKANYGYTF,TGTGCCAGCAGCTTAGGGGACAAAGCTAACTATGGCTACACCTTC
TRBV7-9,TRBJ2-5,NA,NA,CASNGLKETQYF,TGTGCCAGCAACGGACTTAAAGAGACCCAGTACTTC
TRBV11-2,TRBJ2-3,TRBD1,NA,CASSSRTGVTQYF,TGTGCCAGCAGCTCCCGGACAGGTGTTACGCAGTATTTT
TRBV10-3,TRBJ2-5,NA,NA,CAISESPGDQETQYF,TGTGCCATCAGTGAGTCTCCGGGTGATCAAGAGACCCAGTACTTC
TRBV19,TRBJ1-2,TRBD1,NA,CASSMTGVLDGYTF,TGTGCCAGTAGTATGACAGGGGTATTAGATGGCTACACCTTC
TRBV7-2,TRBJ2-3,NA,NA,CASSLRVGGSAADTQYF,TGTGCCAGCAGCTTACGCGTGGGCGGGTCCGCGGCAGATACGCAGTATTTT
TRBV19,TRBJ2-6,NA,NA,CASSAYWAGANVLTF,TGTGCCAGTAGTGCTTACTGGGCAGGGGCCAACGTCCTGACTTTC
TRBV7-2,TRBJ1-3,NA,NA,CASSLTGPSGNTIYF,TGTGCCAGCAGCTTGACAGGCCCTTCTGGAAACACCATATATTTT
TRBV7-3,TRBJ2-1,TRBD1,NA,CASSLTGQGGHEQFF,TGTGCCAGCAGCCTAACGGGACAGGGTGGGCATGAGCAGTTCTTC
TRBV12-5,TRBJ2-7,TRBD1,NA,CASGVGTGVEQYF,TGTGCTAGTGGTGTTGGGACAGGGGTTGAGCAGTACTTC
TRBV4-1,TRBJ2-1,NA,NA,CASSHRGNEQFF,TGCGCCAGCAGCCATAGGGGAAATGAGCAGTTCTTC
TRBV11-2,TRBJ1-5,NA,NA,CASSSVRGVSNQPQHF,TGTGCCAGCAGCTCGGTCCGCGGGGTGAGCAATCAGCCCCAGCATTTT
TRBV14,TRBJ2-5,TRBD2,NA,CASSPLGAGARFGETQYF,TGTGCCAGCAGCCCCCTGGGAGCGGGGGCGAGATTTGGAGAGACCCAGTACTTC
TRBV6-2/TRBV6-3,TRBJ1-5,TRBD1,NA,CASSRTRDRSGIIQPQHF,TGTGCCAGCAGTCGTACCCGGGACAGGAGTGGGATTATTCAGCCCCAGCATTTT
TRBV18,TRBJ2-1,TRBD2,NA,CASSPPSGGYNEQFF,TGTGCCAGCTCACCCCCTAGCGGGGGTTACAATGAGCAGTTCTTC
TRBV7-3,TRBJ1-3,TRBD1,NA,CASSLGVTGGNTIYF,TGTGCCAGCAGCTTAGGGGTGACAGGGGGAAACACCATATATTTT
TRBV7-8,TRBJ1-1,NA,NA,CASTTTKNTEAFF,TGTGCCAGCACCACTACCAAGAACACTGAAGCTTTCTTT
TRBV29-1,TRBJ1-4,NA,NA,CSVAQGLEAEKLFF,TGCAGCGTTGCGCAGGGTCTTGAAGCTGAAAAACTGTTTTTT
TRBV5-1,TRBJ2-1,TRBD2,NA,CASSLVASGGYNEQFF,TGCGCCAGCAGCTTGGTGGCTAGCGGGGGCTACAATGAGCAGTTCTTC
TRBV7-3,TRBJ2-5,TRBD1,NA,CASSPQGAQETQYF,TGTGCCAGCAGCCCACAGGGGGCCCAAGAGACCCAGTACTTC
TRBV19,TRBJ1-2,NA,NA,CASRSTNYGYTF,TGTGCCAGTAGGAGTACTAACTATGGCTACACCTTC
TRBV4-3,TRBJ1-6,NA,NA,CASSQDGGVSNSPLHF,TGCGCCAGCAGCCAAGACGGGGGGGTGTCAAATTCACCCCTCCACTTT
TRBV5-1,TRBJ2-7,TRBD1,NA,CASSSDRAYEQYF,TGCGCCAGCAGCAGCGACAGGGCTTACGAGCAGTACTTC
TRBV10-3,TRBJ2-7,NA,many,CAISETDSYEQYF,TGTGCCATCAGTGAGACGGACAGCTACGAGCAGTACTTC
TRBV6-1,TRBJ2-1,TRBD2,NA,CASSLSGGASNEQFF,TGTGCCAGCAGCTTAAGCGGGGGGGCCAGCAATGAGCAGTTCTTC
TRBV21-1,TRBJ1-2,NA,few,CASSKGLGQSYTF,TGTGCCAGCAGCAAAGGGCTTGGGCAGAGCTACACCTTC
TRBV9,TRBJ2-3,NA,NA,CASSVDPAASTDTQYF,TGTGCCAGCAGCGTAGACCCGGCGGCTAGCACAGATACGCAGTATTTT
TRBV6-6,TRBJ1-6,NA,NA,CASSHQEGSNSPLHF,TGTGCCAGCAGTCACCAAGAAGGGAGTAATTCACCCCTCCACTTT
TRBV27,TRBJ2-3,NA,NA,CASSLSGPKYTDTQYF,TGTGCCAGCAGTTTATCGGGCCCTAAGTACACAGATACGCAGTATTTT
TRBV10-3,TRBJ2-5,TRBD2,NA,CAISAGGQETQYF,TGTGCCATCAGTGCGGGGGGACAAGAGACCCAGTACTTC